This is a list of T cell receptor beta chains from one sample in a study of low-dose radiotherapy and immunotherapy resistance in tumors. TCRdb called the reads again in MiXCR, with one record for every CDR3 protein. The sample yields approximately 100,000 distinct CDR3 sequences, roughly 20% seen once. The sequencing used PBMCs, collected after low-dose radiotherapy plus immunotherapy. The receptor source for this set is a male donor with prostate cancer. CDR3s include the opening cysteine and the closing phenylalanine or tryptophan. A D gene is named only where the DNA matches it firmly. Some rows mark clone size as missing; the rest say once, few, many or name a class of expanded clone.

J | V | size | D | CDR3 | DNA
TRBJ2-1 | TRBV3-1 | many | TRBD2 | CASSLSGGGYNEQFF | TGTGCCAGCAGCCTTTCGGGGGGGGGTTACAATGAGCAGTTCTTC
TRBJ1-4 | TRBV6-6 | few | - | CASRKGVPATNEKLFF | TGTGCCAGCAGGAAAGGGGTCCCTGCAACTAATGAAAAACTGTTTTTT
TRBJ2-3 | TRBV5-1 | many | - | CASRPTTTDTQYF | TGCGCCAGCAGGCCGACGACCACAGATACGCAGTATTTT
TRBJ2-2 | TRBV6-6 | - | - | CASRESNTGELFFF | -
TRBJ2-2 | TRBV13 | - | - | CASSGRLNTGELFF | TGTGCCAGCAGTGGACGCTTGAACACCGGGGAGCTGTTTTTT
TRBJ2-5 | TRBV7-2 | many | - | CASAEGEEETQYF | TGTGCCAGCGCGGAGGGGGAAGAAGAGACCCAGTACTTC
TRBJ2-2 | TRBV28 | medium-sized | TRBD1 | CASSPWDRENTGELFF | TGTGCCAGCAGTCCCTGGGACAGGGAAAACACCGGGGAGCTGTTTTTT
TRBJ1-1 | TRBV13 | many | - | CASSPEEREAFF | TGTGCCAGCAGTCCCGAGGAGCGGGAAGCTTTCTTT
TRBJ1-1 | TRBV12-3/TRBV12-4 | many | TRBD1 | CASSRQTGGLLMNTEAFF | TGTGCCAGCAGTCGACAGACAGGGGGCCTTCTAATGAACACTGAAGCTTTCTTT
TRBJ1-1 | TRBV29-1 | many | TRBD1 | CSVTRGKDTEAFF | TGCAGCGTTACCAGGGGGAAGGACACTGAAGCTTTCTTT
TRBJ2-3 | TRBV18 | many | - | CASSPTATDTQYF | TGTGCCAGCTCACCAACTGCCACAGATACGCAGTATTTT
TRBJ2-2 | TRBV9 | many | - | CASSVATTLTGELFF | TGTGCCAGCAGCGTAGCTACGACACTCACCGGGGAGCTGTTTTTT
TRBJ1-2 | TRBV29-1 | few | - | CSVVLGTAVYGYTF | TGCAGCGTAGTGTTGGGGACCGCGGTCTATGGCTACACCTTC
TRBJ1-1 | TRBV19 | many | TRBD1 | CASSRDRGTDTEAFF | TGTGCCAGTAGTAGGGACAGGGGTACGGACACTGAAGCTTTCTTT
TRBJ1-5 | TRBV19 | many | - | CASSIDYRALPMHF | TGTGCCAGTAGTATAGATTACAGGGCTCTACCAATGCATTTT
TRBJ2-3 | TRBV11-2 | many | - | CASSAQGTDTQYF | TGTGCCAGCAGTGCCCAGGGCACAGATACGCAGTATTTT
TRBJ2-3 | TRBV10-1 | many | TRBD2 | CASSPRGGLGTTDTQYF | TGCGCCAGCAGCCCCCGGGGGGGCCTAGGAACAACAGATACGCAGTATTTT
TRBJ1-5 | TRBV28 | - | - | CASSFRGAYSQPQHF | TGTGCCAGCAGTTTTCGGGGGGCTTATAGTCAGCCCCAGCATTTT
TRBJ2-2 | TRBV6-4 | many | TRBD1 | CASSDAPGTGGPGELFF | TGTGCCAGCAGTGACGCCCCCGGGACAGGGGGCCCCGGGGAGCTGTTTTTT
TRBJ1-1 | TRBV18 | many | - | CASSRGHENTEAFF | TGTGCCAGCTCACGGGGCCACGAGAACACTGAAGCTTTCTTT
TRBJ2-3 | TRBV19 | - | TRBD2 | CASSIGTSGGGTDTQYF | TGTGCCAGTAGTATCGGGACTAGCGGGGGAGGTACAGATACGCAGTATTTT
TRBJ2-3 | TRBV11-2 | - | TRBD2 | CASSPLRLAGAKRTDTQYF | TGTGCCAGCAGCCCGCTCCGACTAGCGGGGGCCAAGCGCACAGATACGCAGTATTTT
TRBJ2-5 | TRBV6-2/TRBV6-3 | - | - | CASSYSPGDMQETQYF | TGTGCCAGCAGCTATTCCCCAGGGGATATGCAAGAGACCCAGTACTTC
TRBJ2-7 | TRBV29-1 | many | - | CSVGLRFSNHEQYF | TGCAGCGTTGGGCTCAGATTCTCAAACCACGAGCAGTACTTC
TRBJ2-3 | TRBV9 | many | - | CASSPRPSADTQYF | TGTGCCAGCAGCCCACGTCCCTCCGCAGATACGCAGTATTTT
TRBJ2-7 | TRBV6-5 | - | - | CASRPHTAGYEQYF | TGTGCCAGCAGACCCCACACAGCGGGCTACGAGCAGTACTTC
TRBJ2-1 | TRBV11-3 | many | - | CASSSAGTYNEQFF | TGTGCCAGCAGCTCCGCGGGGACCTACAATGAGCAGTTCTTC
TRBJ2-1 | TRBV19 | many | TRBD2 | CASNPRGGSSYNEQFF | TGTGCCAGTAATCCGAGGGGCGGGAGCTCCTACAATGAGCAGTTCTTC
TRBJ2-2 | TRBV5-4 | - | - | CASSLQRGTGELFF | TGTGCCAGCAGCTTGCAAAGAGGGACCGGGGAGCTGTTTTTT
TRBJ2-2 | TRBV27 | - | TRBD1 | CANSKGTGGPGELFF | TGTGCCAACTCAAAGGGGACAGGGGGCCCCGGGGAGCTGTTTTTT
TRBJ2-7 | TRBV6-1 | few | TRBD1 | CATNPGQPTYEQYF | TGTGCCACAAATCCGGGACAGCCTACCTACGAGCAGTACTTC
TRBJ2-3 | TRBV6-5 | few | TRBD1 | CASTLQGTDTQYF | TGTGCCAGCACTTTACAGGGGACAGATACGCAGTATTTT
TRBJ2-7 | TRBV20-1 | many | - | CSVEGVYEQYF | TGCAGTGTTGAGGGGGTCTACGAGCAGTACTTC
TRBJ1-1 | TRBV19 | - | - | CASSIGGLTEAFF | TGTGCCAGTAGTATAGGCGGTTTGACTGAAGCTTTCTTT
TRBJ2-7 | TRBV19 | many | - | CASSDSLYEQYF | TGTGCCAGTAGTGACAGCCTCTACGAGCAGTACTTC
TRBJ2-1 | TRBV3-1 | many | - | CASSQYTGNEQFF | TGTGCCAGCAGCCAATATACAGGAAATGAGCAGTTCTTC
TRBJ2-3 | TRBV2 | many | - | CASSEERDTQYF | TGTGCCAGCAGTGAAGAGAGGGATACGCAGTATTTT
TRBJ2-5 | TRBV5-1 | many | - | CASSLGMGQETQYF | TGCGCCAGCAGCTTGGGGATGGGGCAGGAGACCCAGTACTTC